This T cell receptor (beta chain) was found in a study of OX40 agonist ivuxolimab in advanced cancers. The V gene end was trimmed by 3 bases and the J gene end by 0 bases; junction bases not matched to a gene: 2. The CDR3 consists of 15 residues. Germline CDR1 and CDR2: LNHNV and YYDKDF (reference sequence). The method was immunoSEQ multiplex PCR; TCRdb's version includes in-frame clones alone and lacks a portion of them. The sample has about 81,000 clones, 88% seen once. Whole-study findings and limits: In general, CD8+ T cells held more expanded clones than CD4+ did, on average.

Concerning this clone: Its antigen is currently unknown.

The TCR comes from an adult with an advanced solid tumor such as melanoma, head and neck, liver or kidney cancer. Here the sequenced sample was CD4+ or CD8+ T cells sorted from blood, taken in a trial of the OX40 agonist ivuxolimab. The V and J genes are TRBV15 and TRBJ1-1, with TRBD1 identical over 9 bases. The CDR3 reads CATSRDRGMNTEAFF. In DNA, the CDR3 is TGTGCCACCAGCAGGGACAGGGGAATGAACACTGAAGCTTTCTTT.